The 17 T cell receptor beta chains in this list originate from one sample, sequenced in a study of shared clonotypes between healthy human individuals. Measured with immunoSEQ multiplex PCR; TCRdb has only the in-frame clones, and not every one. The repertoire has approximately 2.5 million clones, 80% to 95% of them found once; the top ten carry 0.36%. The sequencing sample was made of naive CD4+ T cells from PBMCs. Subset here: CD45RA+ positively selected. Receptor source: a young man in good health. Some clones in this sample may be carry-over from other donors' samples.

V is TRBV5-6 and J is TRBJ1-2, with D hard to call. The germline V and J ends were trimmed by 2 bases and 0 bases, with 11 bases remaining between them. The CDR3 sequence is 15 residues long. Germline V CDR1 and CDR2: SGHDT, YYEEEE. CDR3 residues: CASSLEHRANYGYTF. The CDR3 region has the DNA TGTGCCAGCAGCTTAGAACACAGAGCTAACTATGGCTACACCTTC. Using reference TRBV5-6 and TRBJ1-2 for the parts outside the CDR3, the full variable domain is DAGVTQSPTHLIKTRGQQVTLRCSPKSGHDTVSWYQQALGQGPQFIFQYYEEEERQRGNFPDRFSGHQFPNYSSELNVNALLLGDSALYLCASSLEHRANYGYTFGSGTRLTVV.

About this clone itself: This same CDR3 is encoded by further DNA sequences in the sample. The V call is TRBV7-9, the J call TRBJ1-1; 7 positions agree with TRBD1. Germline CDR1 and CDR2: SEHNR and FQNEAQ (reference sequence). The CDR3 spans 14 residues. Trimming cost V 1 base and J 5 bases; bases outside gene matches: 4. CDR3: CASSLVAQGTEAFF. The CDR3 nucleotides are TGTGCCAGCAGCTTAGTAGCACAGGGGACTGAAGCTTTCTTT.

The V gene is TRBV28, the J gene TRBJ2-6; 8 bases agree with TRBD1. V dropped 3 bases and J dropped 0; count of bases not matched to a gene: 7. This CDR3 spans 18 amino acids. The germline V gene encodes CDR1 MDHEN and CDR2 SYDVKM. In DNA, the CDR3 is TGTGCCAGCAGTTTGAGACAGGGGATTGCCTCTGGGGCCAACGTCCTGACTTTC. This codes for CASSLRQGIASGANVLTF.

This chain links TRBV6-1 with TRBJ2-7; a weak D match, TRBD2 (6 bases). In germline, CDR1 is MNHNS, CDR2 SASEGT. This CDR3 spans 14 amino acids. V was pared by 4 bases and J by 1 base, with 11 bases between. The CDR3 nucleotides read TGTGCCAGCAGTGTGGAGGGACGTTCCTACGAGCAGTACTTC. It is translated as CASSVEGRSYEQYF.

CDR3 loop: CASSYGLAGPEETQYF. The CDR3 DNA sequence: TGTGCCAGCAGTTACGGACTAGCGGGACCGGAAGAGACCCAGTACTTC. The rearrangement uses TRBV28 and TRBJ2-5, with 12 bases that match TRBD2. Germline V lookup: CDR1 MDHEN, CDR2 SYDVKM. Trimming took 4 bases from V and 3 from J; bases not matched to a gene: 6. The CDR3 loop spans 16 amino acids. The whole variable domain, filled in from reference TRBV28 and TRBJ2-5, reads DVKVTQSSRYLVKRTGEKVFLECVQDMDHENMFWYRQDPGLGLRLIYFSYDVKMKEKGDIPEGYSVSREKKERFSLILESASTNQTSMYLCASSYGLAGPEETQYFGPGTRLLVL.

A single count supports this clone. This chain links TRBV12-5 with TRBJ1-2; D may be TRBD1 (6 bases). CDR3 size: 18 residues. The V end lost 0 bases, the J end lost 4 bases, and 21 bases lay between the germline ends. Per germline, CDR1 LGHNT and CDR2 FRNRAP. This CDR3 reads CASGLVLEAGGLGYGYTF. CDR3 DNA: TGTGCTAGTGGTTTGGTACTGGAGGCGGGGGGCCTCGGCTATGGCTACACCTTC.

On this clone itself: The identical CDR3 is also encoded by other nucleotide sequences in the sample. The V and J genes are TRBV7-3 and TRBJ2-3, with TRBD2 matching 14 bases. The junction had 3 bases not matched to a gene; V was cut back by 4 bases and J by 3 bases. Germline V gene data show CDR1 as SGHTA and CDR2 as FQGTGA. This CDR3 comprises 16 residues. CDR3 loop: CASSSRTSGRTDTQYF. The CDR3 DNA reads as TGTGCCAGCAGCTCCCGGACTAGCGGGAGGACAGATACGCAGTATTTT.

In regard to this clone: Germline is not matched at one junction end, which may reflect a read error. The sample contains more than one DNA sequence encoding this CDR3. The chain recombines TRBV5-4 with TRBJ2-3, with TRBD2 matching 9 bases. Germline assignment: CDR1 SGHNT and CDR2 YYREEE (reference sequence). The CDR3 loop spans 14 amino acids. The DNA of the CDR3 is TGTGCCAGCAGCAGCGGGACTAGCACGGATACGCAGTATTTT. Translating it yields CASSSGTSTDTQYF.

V gene TRBV18 combines with J gene TRBJ2-5; 11 nucleotides line up with TRBD1. Germline CDR1 KGHSH, CDR2 LQKENI. The CDR3 loop spans 15 amino acids. J lost 3 bases, V lost 8 bases, and 8 bases had no gene match. The CDR3 sequence: CASAPGTGGEETQYF. The CDR3 DNA is TGTGCCAGCGCCCCGGGGACAGGGGGAGAAGAGACCCAGTACTTC.

The rearrangement joins TRBV25-1 to TRBJ2-7, with 10 bases aligning to TRBD1. J gave up 2 bases and V 5 bases, and 6 bases lay outside the gene matches. The CDR3 extends over 15 amino acids. CDR1 and CDR2 from the germline V gene are MGHDK and SYGVNS. CDR3 in amino acids: CASSRGQGRTYEQYF. The CDR3 DNA follows: TGTGCCAGCAGTAGGGGACAGGGGCGAACCTACGAGCAGTACTTC.

The count of this clone is one. The chain links TRBV19 to TRBJ2-2; 7 nucleotides line up with TRBD1. The length of the CDR3 is 15 residues. The germline CDR1 and CDR2 sequences are LNHDA and SQIVND (reference sequence). The junction had 7 bases not matched to a gene; V was cut back by 7 bases and J by 2 bases. The CDR3 sequence: CASTPTGINTGELFF. The CDR3 coding sequence is TGTGCCAGTACCCCGACAGGGATTAACACCGGGGAGCTGTTTTTT. Full variable domain (remainder filled in from reference TRBV19 and TRBJ2-2): DGGITQSPKYLFRKEGQNVTLSCEQNLNHDAMYWYRQDPGQGLRLIYYSQIVNDFQKGDIAEGYSVSREKKESFPLTVTSAQKNPTAFYLCASTPTGINTGELFFGEGSRLTVL.

CDR3 DNA: TGTGCTAGTGCCACGGACAGGGGGCACAATGAGCAGTTCTTC. Its translation: CASATDRGHNEQFF. The chain combines TRBV12-5 with TRBJ2-1; 11 nucleotides align to TRBD1. The CDR3 consists of 14 residues. The germline V gene encodes CDR1 LGHNT and CDR2 FRNRAP. The V and J ends lost 7 bases and 5 bases, in that order; junction bases with no gene match: 4.

The V gene is TRBV2, the J gene TRBJ1-2; 7 nucleotides line up with TRBD1. The V gene's germline CDR1 is SNHLY and CDR2 FYNNEI. V shed 4 bases, J shed 2 bases, and the junction held 7 bases outside the gene matches. The CDR3 has 15 residues. CDR3 DNA sequence: TGTGCCAGCAGTGGTGGTGCGACAGGGAACTATGGCTACACCTTC. Residues: CASSGGATGNYGYTF.

This chain connects TRBV29-1 to TRBJ2-3; TRBD2 matches at 8 bases. The CDR3 sequence is 17 residues long. Per germline, CDR1 SQVTM and CDR2 ANQGSEA. Trimming removed 7 bases from V and 2 bases from J; junction bases left unmatched: 17. DNA for the CDR3: TGCAGCGCCGCCTCGGCGGGAGGCCTCATTATCACAGATACGCAGTATTTT. It encodes CSAASAGGLIITDTQYF.

CDR3 protein: CASSRSNRGQETQYF. The DNA for the CDR3 is TGTGCCAGCTCACGGAGCAACAGGGGGCAGGAGACCCAGTACTTC. V gene TRBV18 combines with J gene TRBJ2-5; TRBD1 matches at 9 bases. CDR1 is KGHSH, CDR2 LQKENI, per germline. V shed 4 bases, J shed 5 bases, and the junction held 8 bases outside the gene matches. This CDR3 contains 15 residues.

This rearrangement joins TRBV10-3 to TRBJ1-2, with 11 bases fitting TRBD1. Germline V gene lookup returns CDR1 ENHRY and CDR2 SYGVKD. The V gene end was trimmed by 5 bases and the J gene end by 4 bases; junction bases not matched to a gene: 9. The CDR3 length is 16 residues. CDR3 loop: CAISQTFGQGAYGYTF. CDR3 DNA: TGTGCCATCAGTCAGACATTCGGACAGGGGGCCTATGGCTACACCTTC.

This chain uses TRBV19 with TRBJ2-7, with D possibly being TRBD2 (5 bases). Trimming took 8 bases from V and 2 from J, leaving 22 bases between them. There are 16 residues in the CDR3. The V gene's germline CDR1 is LNHDA and CDR2 SQIVND (reference sequence). The CDR3 loop is CASPPQSSIITYEQYF. In DNA, the CDR3 is TGTGCCAGTCCACCTCAGTCTAGCATCATCACCTACGAGCAGTACTTC.